The clone carrying this T cell receptor beta chain showed up many times. This specimen belongs to a study of regulatory T cells in long-lasting Graves disease. Losses at the gene ends were 3 bases for V and 5 bases for J; bases not matched to a gene: 11. Germline-derived CDR1 and CDR2 are LGHDT and YNNKEL (reference sequence). CDR3 length equals 18 residues. The time point was: newly diagnosed GD, antithyroid drugs for less than 3 months. Isolated PBMC RNA provided the starting material for the TCR library. Both iRepertoire HTBI primers and Arm-PCR of CDR3 regions were used to build the TCR beta libraries. Each CDR3 protein is one row after TCRdb ran MiXCR on the multiplex PCR reads. Of about 520,000 distinct CDR3 sequences listed, around 12% are singletons. In addition, the sample was reused for a study of T cells in Graves' hyperthyroidism and ophthalmopathy. That paper adds: Using the HTBI primer set, a first-round RT-PCR was run on the TCR CDR3.

The chain combines TRBV3-1 with TRBJ2-7; 15 bases line up with TRBD2. The sequences come from peripheral blood mononuclear cells (PBMCs), collected at new diagnosis, from a patient treated with antithyroid drugs. This TCR was sampled from a woman aged 25 to 39 with Graves disease. The DNA for the CDR3 is TGTGCCAGCAGCCACAACCTAGGACTAGCGGGAGGGCCCGACGAGCAGTACTTC. Protein sequence: CASSHNLGLAGGPDEQYF.